This T cell receptor beta chain originates from a study of shared clonotypes between healthy human individuals. Only a few counts were recorded for this clone. This specimen includes other DNA sequences encoding the same CDR3. TCRdb keeps only in-frame clones here, not all; method: immunoSEQ multiplex PCR. The table shows fewer than 700,000 clones, with just over 75% occurring only once. With 10 bases clipped from V and 3 bases from J, the junction kept 3 bases outside the gene matches. From germline, CDR1 is MNHEY and CDR2 SVGAGI. This CDR3 is 12 amino acids long. The gene calls are TRBV6-5 and TRBJ2-3; the match to TRBD2 covers 8 bases. This sequence was found in a woman between 40 and 55 years old in good health. Some clones in this sample may be carry-over from other donors' samples. The sequenced sample was PBMCs. The chain's CDR3 is CATGGGTDTQYF. CDR3 bases: TGTGCCACGGGGGGGGGTACAGATACGCAGTATTTT.